This entry concerns a single T cell receptor beta chain. The antigen remains unidentified. This specimen belongs to a study of OX40 agonist ivuxolimab in advanced cancers. The study, taken as a whole, reports: Average numbers of expanded clones were greater in CD8+ T cells than in CD4+. At 0.1 to 3.0 mg/kg and by week 6, clonal expansion occurred in CD4+ and CD8+ blood T cells.

This CDR3 contains 14 residues. The J segment lost 3 bases and the V segment lost 2 bases, leaving 3 bases of the junction unmatched. The germline V gene encodes CDR1 SEHNR and CDR2 FQNEAQ (reference sequence). Data came from immunoSEQ multiplex PCR; TCRdb stores just in-frame clones and leaves some out. The sample consists of about 80,000 clones, roughly 89% of them appearing once. This TCR came from an adult with an advanced solid tumor such as melanoma, head and neck, liver or kidney cancer. The sequencing here drew on CD4+ or CD8+ T cells sorted from blood, taken in a trial of the OX40 agonist ivuxolimab. V and J are TRBV7-9 and TRBJ2-7; TRBD1 agrees at 8 bases. The CDR3 bases are TGTGCCAGCAGCTTATATGGACAGGGCTACGAGCAGTACTTC. Translation: CASSLYGQGYEQYF.